This T cell receptor beta chain was recovered during a study of T cell repertoires in cytomegalovirus infection. The germline V and J ends were trimmed by 5 bases and 6 bases, with 16 bases remaining between them. The CDR3 spans 15 residues. Germline assignment: CDR1 SGHVS and CDR2 FNYEAQ. TCRdb re-called the reads through MiXCR, storing one row per CDR3 protein. The sample has approximately 600,000 distinct CDR3 sequences; under 45% are singletons. Note on this clonotype: Its antigen remains unidentified.

This sample comprised cultured PBMCs, obtained from culture after CMV antigen stimulation. The TCR originated in a human donor in good health (CMV status not recorded). Some clones in this sample may be carry-over from other donors' samples. The chain links TRBV7-6 to TRBJ1-4, with a possible D match to TRBD1 (5 bases). CDR3 DNA sequence: TGTGCCAGCAGCCCCTTGACCTCGGGGGATGAAAAACTGTTTTTT. Protein: CASSPLTSGDEKLFF.